This T cell receptor beta chain was captured by sequencing in a study of tumor-infiltrating lymphocytes in oesophageal squamous cell carcinoma. TCRdb used MiXCR to reprocess the PCR reads, holding one entry per CDR3 protein. The sample carries about 21,000 distinct CDR3 sequences, about 35% recorded once. The CDR3 has 13 residues. Germline V gene sequence: CDR1 MNHNS, CDR2 SASEGT. Trimming at V came to 8 bases and at J to 7 bases, leaving 6 bases not matched to a gene. This clonotype came up many times. This sequence was found in a male donor with esophageal squamous cell carcinoma. The source material was esophageal tumor tissue. The rearrangement links TRBV6-1 to TRBJ1-5; 9 positions agree with TRBD1. Written as DNA, the CDR3 is TGTGCCAGCGGACAGGGGTTACGGCAGCCCCAGCATTTT. This translates into CASGQGLRQPQHF.